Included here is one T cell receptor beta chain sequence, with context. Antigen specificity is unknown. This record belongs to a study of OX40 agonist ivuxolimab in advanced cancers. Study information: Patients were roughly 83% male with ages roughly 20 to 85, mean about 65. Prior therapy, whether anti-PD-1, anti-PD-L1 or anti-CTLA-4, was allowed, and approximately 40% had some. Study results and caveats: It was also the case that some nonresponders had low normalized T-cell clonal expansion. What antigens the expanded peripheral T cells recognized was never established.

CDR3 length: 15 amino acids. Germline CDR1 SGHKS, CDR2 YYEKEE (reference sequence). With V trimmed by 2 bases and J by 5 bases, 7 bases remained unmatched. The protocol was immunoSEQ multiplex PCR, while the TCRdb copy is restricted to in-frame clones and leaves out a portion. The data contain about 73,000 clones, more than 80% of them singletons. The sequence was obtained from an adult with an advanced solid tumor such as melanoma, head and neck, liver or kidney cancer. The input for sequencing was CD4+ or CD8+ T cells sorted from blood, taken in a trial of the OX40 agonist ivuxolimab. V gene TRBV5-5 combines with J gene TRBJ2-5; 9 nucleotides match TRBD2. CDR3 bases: TGTGCCAGCAGCTTTCAACTAGCGGGTCGGGAGACCCAGTACTTC. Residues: CASSFQLAGRETQYF.